These 8 T cell receptor beta chains were all obtained from the same sample, sequenced in a study of OX40 agonist ivuxolimab in advanced cancers. Profiling relied on immunoSEQ multiplex PCR, and the TCRdb table lists in-frame clones only, not all of them. The sample yields about 69,000 clones, around 91% seen once. The sample consisted of CD4+ or CD8+ T cells sorted from blood, taken in a trial of the OX40 agonist ivuxolimab. The receptors derive from an adult with an advanced solid tumor such as melanoma, head and neck, liver or kidney cancer.

Relative to its sample, this clone is medium-sized. This chain links TRBV6-6 with TRBJ1-1; 7 positions agree with TRBD1. V shed 2 bases and J 2 bases; nucleotides not matched to a gene: 5. The CDR3 runs 15 residues. CDR1 MNHNY and CDR2 SVGAGI come from the germline V gene (reference sequence). CDR3 region: CASSYATGFNTEAFF. The CDR3 nucleotides read TGTGCCAGCAGTTACGCGACAGGGTTCAACACTGAAGCTTTCTTT.

The CDR3 region has the DNA TGTGCCAGCAGCTTAGCGCAGCGGGAGCCACCTCCACCGGAGCAGTTCTTC. Amino acid sequence: CASSLAQREPPPPEQFF. V gene TRBV7-9 combines with J gene TRBJ2-1; 8 bases are a match to TRBD2. V trimming: 0 bases; J trimming: 10 bases; junction bases outside the gene matches: 14. The germline V gene encodes CDR1 SEHNR and CDR2 FQNEAQ (reference sequence). This CDR3 spans 17 amino acids.

The chain combines TRBV28 with TRBJ2-1, with a tentative D call TRBD2 (6 bases). V was cut by 3 bases and J by 1 base, with 16 bases left in between. CDR3 length: 17 amino acids. The germline V gene encodes CDR1 MDHEN and CDR2 SYDVKM. This chain's CDR3 is CASSLEGGAFSYNEQFF. The CDR3 bases are TGTGCCAGCAGTTTGGAGGGAGGTGCATTTTCCTACAATGAGCAGTTCTTC.

The V and J genes are TRBV7-8 and TRBJ1-1, with TRBD1 identical over 9 bases. V lost 5 bases to trimming and J lost 0 bases; unmatched junction nucleotides: 7. Germline V gene lookup returns CDR1 SGHVS and CDR2 FQNEAQ. This CDR3 spans 16 amino acids. The DNA for the CDR3 is TGTGCCAGCAGCAGGACAGGGGCGGGCATGAACACTGAAGCTTTCTTT. Translation gives CASSRTGAGMNTEAFF.

This clone appeared once. The V and J genes are TRBV10-3 and TRBJ2-7; D not resolved. Trimming took 8 bases from V and 0 from J, leaving 5 bases between them. Germline V gene data show CDR1 as ENHRY and CDR2 as SYGVKD. The CDR3 contains 11 residues. This CDR3 is CAIGPSYEQYF. The DNA of the CDR3 is TGTGCCATCGGTCCCTCCTACGAGCAGTACTTC.

The chain combines TRBV7-9 with TRBJ2-1; D perhaps matches TRBD2 (6 bases). CDR3 length: 17 amino acids. CDR1 and CDR2 from the germline V gene are SEHNR and FQNEAQ (reference sequence). The V end was cut by 4 bases, the J end by 6 bases, with 22 bases between. CDR3 sequence: CASSSPPGLHPVNEQFF. CDR3 bases: TGTGCCAGCAGCTCACCTCCGGGACTTCACCCAGTCAATGAGCAGTTCTTC.

This chain uses TRBV2 with TRBJ2-1; either TRBD1 or TRBD2 may fit D (5 bases each). Trimming took off 10 bases at V and 2 bases at J, with 12 bases between the two ends. This CDR3 is 13 amino acids long. Looked up from germline, CDR1 is SNHLY and CDR2 is FYNNEI. CDR3 amino acids: CAIVEGPYNEQFF. The CDR3, as DNA: TGTGCCATCGTTGAGGGGCCCTACAATGAGCAGTTCTTC.

The CDR3 DNA is TGTGCCAGCAGCTTGCTAGGGACGGCGAACACTGAAGCTTTCTTT. Translated: CASSLLGTANTEAFF. The chain recombines TRBV5-6 with TRBJ1-1, with D possibly TRBD1 on 5 matching bases. This CDR3 has 15 amino acids. Trimming took off 1 base at V and 1 base at J, with 11 bases between the two ends. The V gene's germline CDR1 is SGHDT and CDR2 YYEEEE. The variable domain in full, completed from reference TRBV5-6 and TRBJ1-1, reads DAGVTQSPTHLIKTRGQQVTLRCSPKSGHDTVSWYQQALGQGPQFIFQYYEEEERQRGNFPDRFSGHQFPNYSSELNVNALLLGDSALYLCASSLLGTANTEAFFGQGTRLTVV.